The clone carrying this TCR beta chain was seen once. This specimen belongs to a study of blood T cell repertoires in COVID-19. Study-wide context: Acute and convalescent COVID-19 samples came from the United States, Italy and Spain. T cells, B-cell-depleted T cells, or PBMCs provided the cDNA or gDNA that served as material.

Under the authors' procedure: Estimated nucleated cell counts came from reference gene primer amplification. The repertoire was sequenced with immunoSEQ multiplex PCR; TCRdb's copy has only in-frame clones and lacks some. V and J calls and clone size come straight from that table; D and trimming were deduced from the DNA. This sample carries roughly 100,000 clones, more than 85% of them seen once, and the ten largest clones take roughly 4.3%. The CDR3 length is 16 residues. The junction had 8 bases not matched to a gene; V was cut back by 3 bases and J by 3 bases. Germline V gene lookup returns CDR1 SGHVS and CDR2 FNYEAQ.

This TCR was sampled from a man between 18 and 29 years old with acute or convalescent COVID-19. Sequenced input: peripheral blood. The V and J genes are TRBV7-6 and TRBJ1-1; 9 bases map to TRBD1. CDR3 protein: CASSLGQGGGYTEAFF. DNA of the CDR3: TGTGCCAGCAGCTTGGGACAGGGAGGGGGTTACACTGAAGCTTTCTTT. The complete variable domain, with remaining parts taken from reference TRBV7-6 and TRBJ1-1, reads GAGVSQSPRYKVTKRGQDVALRCDPISGHVSLYWYRQALGQGPEFLTYFNYEAQQDKSGLPNDRFSAERPEGSISTLTIQRTEQRDSAMYRCASSLGQGGGYTEAFFGQGTRLTVV.